Described below is a single T cell receptor beta chain sequence and its context. The sample belongs to a study of neoadjuvant anti-PD-1 for oral cavity cancer. The time point: after neoadjuvant nivolumab, at surgical resection. PBMCs were not maintained or expanded in culture before analysis. Between the trimmed V and J ends, which lost 1 base and 5 bases, there was a span of 12 bases. The CDR3 totals 15 residues. CDR1 and CDR2 (germline): LNHDA, SQIVND (reference sequence). Most PBMC samples had approximately 440 ng input DNA in six replicates. Only in-frame clones appear in the TCRdb table, and some are missing; sequencing was by immunoSEQ multiplex PCR. This sample has more than 11,000 clones, with 76% found just once.

The TCR was taken from a person aged 40 to 85 with oral cavity squamous cell carcinoma. The sequencing used PBMCs, collected after nivolumab (anti-PD-1) treatment. The chain couples TRBV19 to TRBJ2-1, with D possibly matching TRBD2 (5 bases). CDR3: CASSIGGYRNNEQFF. CDR3 bases: TGTGCCAGTAGTATAGGAGGGTATCGGAACAATGAGCAGTTCTTC.